The clone carrying this TCR beta chain is a singleton in its sample. Antigen specificity is unknown. Following extraction, RNA underwent reverse transcription to cDNA, which served as the sequencing template. Measured with immunoSEQ multiplex PCR; TCRdb has only the in-frame clones, and not every one. The table includes around 200,000 clones, around 50% detected once. Trimming pared 0 bases from V and 7 bases from J, leaving 15 bases between. The CDR3 totals 15 residues. Looked up from germline, CDR1 is SNHLY and CDR2 is FYNNEI. The sample comes from a study of CD8+ T cells in alopecia areata. On the study more broadly: Patients in the study were on tofacitinib for 6 to 18 months, then off it for 6 months. Notes on the study in general: Across lesional scalp, and particularly alopecia totalis/universalis, clonality surpassed that of normal scalp. Tofacitinib significantly brought down scalp clonality and expanded CD8+ clones among top 100.

Sample treatment: oral pan-JAK inhibitor, 5-10 mg twice daily. The chain employs TRBV2 and TRBJ1-2; D remains unclear. Material: CD8+ T cells sorted from blood, obtained at week 24, from a patient treated with tofacitinib. This sequence originates from a human donor with alopecia areata. The CDR3 region is CASSEAEAAYGGYTF. The DNA of the CDR3 is TGTGCCAGCAGTGAAGCAGAGGCAGCTTATGGTGGCTACACCTTC.